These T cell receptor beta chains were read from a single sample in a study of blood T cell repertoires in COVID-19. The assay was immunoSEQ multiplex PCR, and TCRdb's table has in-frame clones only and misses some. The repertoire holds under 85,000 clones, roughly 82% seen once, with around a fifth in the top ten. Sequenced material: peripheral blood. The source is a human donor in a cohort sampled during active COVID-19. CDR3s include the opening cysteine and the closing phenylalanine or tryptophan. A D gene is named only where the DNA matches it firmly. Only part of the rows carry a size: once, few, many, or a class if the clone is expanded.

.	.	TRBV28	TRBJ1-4	TGTGCCAGCAGGACCAGGGGAATGGGGGAAAAACTGTTTTTT	CASRTRGMGEKLFF
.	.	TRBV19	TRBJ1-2	TGTGCCAGTAGTATCAGGGATTCTAACTATGGCTACACCTTC	CASSIRDSNYGYTF
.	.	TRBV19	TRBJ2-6	TGTGCCAGTAGTATACCCTACTCTGGGGCCAACGTCCTGACTTTC	CASSIPYSGANVLTF
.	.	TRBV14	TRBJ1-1	TGTGCCAGCAGCCAAGACTTGAACACTGAAGCTTTCTTT	CASSQDLNTEAFF
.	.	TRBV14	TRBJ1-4	TGTGCCAGCAGCCAAGTGGGGGAGGGACTTGGTGAAAAACTGTTTTTT	CASSQVGEGLGEKLFF
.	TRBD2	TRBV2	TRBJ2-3	TGTGCCAGCAGTGACGGGCGGGGGGCCACAGATACGCAGTATTTT	CASSDGRGATDTQYF
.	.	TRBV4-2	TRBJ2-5	TGTGCCAGCAGCCAACGGGCTAGCCCCCAAGAGACCCAGTACTTC	CASSQRASPQETQYF
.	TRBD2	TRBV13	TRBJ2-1	TGTGCCAGCAAAGCGGGGGGGCCTCGGGATGAGCAGTTCTTC	CASKAGGPRDEQFF
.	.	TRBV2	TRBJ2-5	TGTGCCAGCAGGGCCGGGGGATGGACCCAGTACTTC	CASRAGGWTQYF
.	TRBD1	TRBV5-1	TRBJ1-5	TGCGCCAGCAGCCGGACAGGGGGAAATAATCAGCCCCAGCATTTT	CASSRTGGNNQPQHF
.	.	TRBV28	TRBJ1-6	TGTGCCAGCAGTTACGGGAGCTCCTATAATTCACCCCTCCACTTT	CASSYGSSYNSPLHF
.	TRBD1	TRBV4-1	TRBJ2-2	TGCGCCAGCAGCCAGCCGGGACAGCGTACCGGGGAGCTGTTTTTT	CASSQPGQRTGELFF
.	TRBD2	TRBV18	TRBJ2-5	TGTGCCAGCTCACCGACTAGCGGGGGAGAAGAGACCCAGTACTTC	CASSPTSGGEETQYF
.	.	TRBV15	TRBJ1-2	TGTGCCGCCAGAGGAGCGAACTATGGCTACACCTTC	CAARGANYGYTF
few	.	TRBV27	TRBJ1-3	TGTGCCAGCAGGGCACAGGGTTTGGGAAACACCATATATTTT	CASRAQGLGNTIYF